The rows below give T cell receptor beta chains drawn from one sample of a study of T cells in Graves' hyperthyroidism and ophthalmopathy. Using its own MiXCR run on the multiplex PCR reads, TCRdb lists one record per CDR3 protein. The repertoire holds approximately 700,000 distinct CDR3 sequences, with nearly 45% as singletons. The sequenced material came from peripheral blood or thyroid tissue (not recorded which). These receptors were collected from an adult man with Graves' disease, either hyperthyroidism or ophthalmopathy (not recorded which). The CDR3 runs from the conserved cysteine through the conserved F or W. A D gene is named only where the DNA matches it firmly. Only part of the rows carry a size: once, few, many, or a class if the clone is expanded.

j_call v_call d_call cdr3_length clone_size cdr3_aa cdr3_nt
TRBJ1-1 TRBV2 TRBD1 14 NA CASIRDSATNEAFF TGTGCCAGCATTAGGGACAGTGCAACTAATGAAGCTTTCTTT
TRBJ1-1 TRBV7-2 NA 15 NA CASSGSDTSNTEAFF TGTGCCAGCAGTGGATCGGACACCTCGAACACTGAAGCTTTCTTT
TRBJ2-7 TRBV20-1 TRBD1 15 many CSASPGQGATLEQYF TGCAGTGCTTCTCCAGGACAGGGGGCAACTCTCGAGCAGTACTTC
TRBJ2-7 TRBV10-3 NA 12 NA CAIRDTGYEQYF TGTGCCATCAGGGACACGGGCTACGAGCAGTACTTC
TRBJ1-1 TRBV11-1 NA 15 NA CASSPRWGMNTEAFF TGTGCCAGCAGTCCTAGGTGGGGGATGAACACTGAAGCTTTCTTT
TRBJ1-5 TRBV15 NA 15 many CATSGTDKRGQPQHF TGTGCCACCAGCGGCACGGACAAGAGGGGTCAGCCCCAGCATTTT
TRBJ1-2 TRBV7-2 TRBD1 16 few CASSLGTGIRDYGYTF TGTGCCAGCAGCTTGGGGACAGGCATAAGAGACTATGGCTACACCTTC
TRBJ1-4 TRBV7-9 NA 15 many CASSLETDVNEKLFF TGTGCCAGCAGCTTAGAGACAGATGTTAATGAAAAACTGTTTTTT
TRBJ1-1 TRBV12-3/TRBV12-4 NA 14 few CASSVTPWNTEAFF TGTGCCAGCAGTGTGACCCCTTGGAACACTGAAGCTTTCTTT
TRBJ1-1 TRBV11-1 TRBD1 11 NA CAHDRVTEAFF TGTGCCCACGACAGGGTCACTGAAGCTTTCTTT
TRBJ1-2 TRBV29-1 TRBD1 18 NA CSVASNPGQVGANYGYTF TGCAGCGTTGCCTCTAATCCGGGACAGGTAGGTGCTAACTATGGCTACACCTTC
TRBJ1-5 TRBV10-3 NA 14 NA CASRDGNSNQPQHF TGTGCCAGCAGGGACGGCAATAGCAATCAGCCCCAGCATTTT
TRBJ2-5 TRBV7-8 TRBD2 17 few CASSLLGLAGGLETQYF TGTGCCAGCAGCTTATTGGGACTAGCGGGAGGCTTAGAGACCCAGTACTTC
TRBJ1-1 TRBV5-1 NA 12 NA CASSSEGTEAFF TGTGCCAGCAGCTCCGAAGGCACTGAAGCTTTCTTT
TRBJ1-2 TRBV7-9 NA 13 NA CASSFVERDGYTF TGTGCCAGCAGCTTCGTGGAGAGAGATGGCTACACCTTC
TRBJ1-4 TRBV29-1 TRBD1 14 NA CAWSVHRGDEKLFF TGTGCCTGGAGTGTACACAGGGGCGATGAAAAACTGTTTTTT
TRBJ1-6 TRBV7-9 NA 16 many CASSSLGGGVGSPLHF TGTGCCAGCAGCTCCCTGGGGGGTGGGGTAGGATCACCCCTCCACTTT
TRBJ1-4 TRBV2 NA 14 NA CASTGVATNEKLFF TGTGCCAGCACTGGAGTTGCAACTAATGAAAAACTGTTTTTT
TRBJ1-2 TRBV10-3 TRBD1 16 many CAISPGQGAPNYGYTF TGTGCCATCAGTCCCGGACAGGGGGCTCCTAACTATGGCTACACCTTC
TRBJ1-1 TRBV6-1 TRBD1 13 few CASKGGGRTEAFF TGTGCCAGCAAAGGAGGGGGCAGGACTGAAGCTTTCTTT
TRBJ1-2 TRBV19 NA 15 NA CASSNLDSRSTGYTF TGTGCCAGTAGTAACCTTGACAGCAGGTCGACCGGCTACACCTTC
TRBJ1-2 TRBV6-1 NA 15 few CASSEVGQPNYGYTF TGTGCCAGCAGTGAGGTCGGACAGCCAAACTATGGCTACACCTTC
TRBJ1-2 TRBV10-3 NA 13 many CAISESSRDGYTF TGTGCCATCAGTGAGTCGTCCCGAGATGGCTACACCTTC
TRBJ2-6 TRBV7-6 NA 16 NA CASSLASGSGANVLTF TGTGCCAGCAGCTTAGCGTCGGGCTCTGGGGCCAACGTCCTGACTTTC
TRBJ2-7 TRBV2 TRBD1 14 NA CASCRGTGQYEQYF TGTGCCAGCTGCCGCGGGACAGGGCAATACGAGCAGTACTTC
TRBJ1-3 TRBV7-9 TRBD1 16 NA CASSLGTGTSGNTIYF TGTGCCAGCAGCCTTGGGACAGGGACCTCTGGAAACACCATATATTTT
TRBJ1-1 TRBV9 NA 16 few CASSVVNWEENTEAFF TGTGCCAGCAGCGTAGTCAATTGGGAAGAGAACACTGAAGCTTTCTTT
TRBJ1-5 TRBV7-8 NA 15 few CASSPGRGVSQPQHF TGTGCCAGCTCACCGGGGCGGGGAGTGTCTCAGCCCCAGCATTTT
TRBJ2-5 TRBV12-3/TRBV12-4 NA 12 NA CASSPPVGSQYF TGTGCCAGCAGTCCCCCCGTGGGGTCCCAGTACTTC
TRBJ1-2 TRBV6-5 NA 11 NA CATRNLYGYTF TGTGCCACCCGAAATCTCTATGGCTACACCTTC
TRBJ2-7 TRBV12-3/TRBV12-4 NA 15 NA CASSYSRQANYEQYF TGTGCCAGCAGTTACTCCAGACAGGCAAACTACGAGCAGTACTTC
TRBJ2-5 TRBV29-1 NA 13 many CSVDPPSGETQYF TGCAGCGTTGATCCCCCCTCGGGAGAGACCCAGTACTTC
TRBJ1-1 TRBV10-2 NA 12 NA CASSDVYTEAFF TGCGCCAGCAGTGACGTATACACTGAAGCTTTCTTT
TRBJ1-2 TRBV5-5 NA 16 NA CASSSYSSKGFYGYTF TGTGCCAGCAGTTCCTATAGCTCCAAGGGGTTTTATGGCTACACCTTC
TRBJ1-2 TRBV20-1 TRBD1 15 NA CSARDPRTGAYGYTF TGCAGTGCTAGAGATCCGAGGACAGGGGCCTATGGCTACACCTTC
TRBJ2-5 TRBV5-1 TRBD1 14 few CASSSSDRGETQYF TGCGCCAGCAGCTCCTCTGACAGGGGAGAGACCCAGTACTTC
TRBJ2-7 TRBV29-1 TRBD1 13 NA CSGRQGAPYEQYF TGCAGCGGACGGCAGGGGGCTCCCTACGAGCAGTACTTC
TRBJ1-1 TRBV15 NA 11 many CATSRGGEAFF TGTGCCACCAGCAGGGGCGGTGAAGCTTTCTTT
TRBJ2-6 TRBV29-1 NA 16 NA CSVPVGKSSGANVLTF TGCAGCGTCCCCGTGGGGAAGAGCTCTGGGGCCAACGTCCTGACTTTC
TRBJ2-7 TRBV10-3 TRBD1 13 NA CAITIGGRYEQYF TGTGCCATCACCATAGGGGGCAGGTACGAGCAGTACTTC
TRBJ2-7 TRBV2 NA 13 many CASARERGYEQYF TGTGCCAGCGCCAGGGAGAGAGGCTACGAGCAGTACTTC
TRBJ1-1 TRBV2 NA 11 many CASPVGTEAFF TGTGCCAGCCCCGTCGGAACTGAAGCTTTCTTT
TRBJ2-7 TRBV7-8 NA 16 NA CATSRARGAEDYEQYF TGTGCCACCAGCAGAGCGAGGGGGGCTGAAGACTACGAGCAGTACTTC
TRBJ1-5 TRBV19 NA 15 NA CASSSGKRGNQPQHF TGTGCCAGTAGTTCGGGGAAGAGGGGCAATCAGCCCCAGCATTTT
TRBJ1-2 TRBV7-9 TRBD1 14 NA CASSARQGQYGYTF TGTGCCAGCAGCGCAAGACAGGGTCAATATGGCTACACCTTC